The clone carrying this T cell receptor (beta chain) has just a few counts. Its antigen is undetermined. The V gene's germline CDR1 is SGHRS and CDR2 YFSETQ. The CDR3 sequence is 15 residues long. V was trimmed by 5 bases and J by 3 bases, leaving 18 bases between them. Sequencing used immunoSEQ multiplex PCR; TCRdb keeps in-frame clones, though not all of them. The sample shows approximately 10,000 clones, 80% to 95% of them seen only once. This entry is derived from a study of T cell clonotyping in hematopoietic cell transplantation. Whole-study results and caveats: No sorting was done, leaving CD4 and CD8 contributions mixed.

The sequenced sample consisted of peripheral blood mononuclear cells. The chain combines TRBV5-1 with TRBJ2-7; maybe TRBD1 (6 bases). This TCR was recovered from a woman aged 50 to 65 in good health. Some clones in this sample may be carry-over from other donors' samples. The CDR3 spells CASRQGPNSLYEQYF. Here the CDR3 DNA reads TGCGCCAGCAGACAGGGTCCCAACTCCCTCTACGAGCAGTACTTC.